Below are 11 T cell receptor beta chains sequenced from a single sample in a study of blood T cells in healthy people across ages. With a J-beta primer mix and a sample-barcoded 5' primer, a second PCR ran about 7 to 12 cycles. In TCRdb, the 5' RACE reads were re-called with MiXCR into one record per CDR3 protein. The sample holds approximately 1,000,000 distinct CDR3 sequences, less than 50% seen once. The sample taken for sequencing was blood. The receptor source for this set is a woman aged 55-70 years in good health.

CDR3 bases: TGCAGTGCTAGAGCCGGGACAGGACAAGAGACCCAGTACTTC. It is translated as CSARAGTGQETQYF. The V call is TRBV20-1, the J call TRBJ2-5; 8 bases fit TRBD1. The CDR3 totals 14 residues. From germline, CDR1 is DFQATT and CDR2 SNEGSKA (reference sequence). The J segment lost 2 bases and the V segment lost 1 base, leaving 3 bases of the junction unmatched.

This rearrangement joins TRBV20-1 to TRBJ2-2; 10 bases align to TRBD2. The CDR3 is made up of 15 amino acids. Germline V gene data show CDR1 as DFQATT and CDR2 as SNEGSKA (reference sequence). Trimming took 5 bases from V and 4 from J; bases not matched to a gene: 7. As DNA, the CDR3 is TGCAGTGCTGATCTAGCGGGAGCGGTCACCGGGGAGCTGTTTTTT. Amino acid sequence: CSADLAGAVTGELFF.

The V gene is TRBV20-1, the J gene TRBJ2-5; 10 bases agree with TRBD2. The CDR3 contains 15 residues. CDR1 is DFQATT, CDR2 SNEGSKA, per germline (reference sequence). V gave up 3 bases and J gave up 3 bases; unmatched junction bases: 7. The CDR3, as DNA: TGCAGTGCTAGTTTGAGCGGGAGGGCCAAAGAGACCCAGTACTTC. Translating it yields CSASLSGRAKETQYF.

This clonotype turned up a few times. This chain joins TRBV7-2 and TRBJ1-5, with unresolved D. CDR1 and CDR2 (germline): SGHTA, FQGNSA. Trimming took off 5 bases at V and 4 bases at J, with 9 bases between the two ends. This CDR3 has 13 amino acids. The CDR3: CASSVVWNQPQHF. CDR3 nucleotide sequence: TGTGCCAGCAGCGTAGTTTGGAATCAGCCCCAGCATTTT. The variable domain in full, completed from reference TRBV7-2 and TRBJ1-5, reads GAGVSQSPSNKVTEKGKDVELRCDPISGHTALYWYRQSLGQGLEFLIYFQGNSAPDKSGLPSDRFSAERTGGSVSTLTIQRTQQEDSAVYLCASSVVWNQPQHFGDGTRLSIL.

This clonotype was found a few times. The chain is built from TRBV10-3 and TRBJ1-4, with 9 bases lining up with TRBD1. The V gene's germline CDR1 is ENHRY and CDR2 SYGVKD. This CDR3 region has 16 residues. V was pared by 4 bases and J by 6 bases, with 9 bases of the junction left unmatched. The DNA for the CDR3 is TGTGCCATCAGTGGGGAACTGGACAGGGGAGATGAAAAACTGTTTTTT. Translating gives CAISGELDRGDEKLFF.

This chain connects TRBV7-2 to TRBJ2-1; TRBD1 is a possible D gene (5 bases). Germline-derived CDR1 and CDR2 are SGHTA and FQGNSA. This CDR3 contains 12 residues. The V and J ends lost 5 bases and 10 bases respectively, with 12 bases between them. The CDR3 DNA reads TGTGCCAGCAGCAACAGGATCCAGGAGCAGTTCTTC. The encoded protein is CASSNRIQEQFF.

This chain connects TRBV29-1 to TRBJ2-1; 10 positions agree with TRBD2. Trimming at V came to 1 base and at J to 3 bases, leaving 9 bases not matched to a gene. The CDR3 loop spans 17 amino acids. The V gene's germline CDR1 is SQVTM and CDR2 ANQGSEA. CDR3 sequence reads: CSVEGAQLAGSYNEQFF. In DNA, the CDR3 is TGCAGCGTTGAAGGAGCACAACTAGCGGGAAGCTACAATGAGCAGTTCTTC.

The chain uses TRBV28 and TRBJ1-5, with D possibly being TRBD1 (5 bases). The CDR3 spans 13 residues. V dropped 3 bases and J dropped 9 bases, with 12 bases sitting between them. In germline, CDR1 is MDHEN, CDR2 SYDVKM. CDR3 region: CASSFLGPRPQHF. The DNA of the CDR3 is TGTGCCAGCAGTTTTTTGGGGCCGAGGCCCCAGCATTTT.

V gene TRBV20-1 combines with J gene TRBJ2-7; 10 bases agree with TRBD1. The J call may be wrong; the DNA end is better matched by TRBJ2-5. The CDR3 length is 16 residues. Germline lookup yields CDR1 DFQATT and CDR2 SNEGSKA (reference sequence). The CDR3 here is CSARDRGSGLTETQYF. For the CDR3, the DNA is TGCAGTGCAAGGGACAGGGGCTCGGGATTGACGGAGACCCAGTACTTC.

The chain couples TRBV11-2 to TRBJ2-4; D uncertain. Germline CDR1 is SGHAT and CDR2 is FQNNGV. This CDR3 spans 15 amino acids. V was trimmed by 1 base and J by 0 bases, leaving 7 bases between them. In nucleotides, the CDR3 is TGTGCCAGCAGCTTAGGCAGACTAGCCAAAAACATTCAGTACTTC. Its protein is CASSLGRLAKNIQYF.

The chain is built from TRBV21-1 and TRBJ2-4. TRBV21-1 corresponds to a pseudogene. This CDR3 comprises 17 residues. The CDR3 reads CASSKAADCLAKNIQYF. The CDR3 DNA is TGTGCCAGCAGCAAAGCCGCAGATTGTCTAGCCAAAAACATTCAGTACTTC.